The clone carrying this T cell receptor beta chain was recorded a few times. Method: immunoSEQ multiplex PCR; TCRdb's copy keeps in-frame clones and lacks some. The table has about 81,000 clones, more than 75% seen once; the top ten hold less than 8.5%. With 3 bases removed from V and 2 bases from J, the gap between germline ends came to 14 bases. The CDR3 sequence is 15 residues long. Germline assignment: CDR1 MNHEY and CDR2 SVGEGT. The source of the sample is a study of blood T cell repertoires in COVID-19. About the research overall: Whether acute or convalescent, the COVID-19 samples came from the United States, Italy and Spain. Sources were T cells, B-cell-depleted T cells, or PBMCs; the material itself was cDNA or gDNA.

The sequencing sample was made of peripheral blood. This TCR was recovered from a human donor in a cohort sampled during active COVID-19. The genes are TRBV6-2 or TRBV6-3 and TRBJ2-7; D remains ambiguous. CDR3 protein: CASSYRDRGTYEQYF. The CDR3 coding sequence is TGTGCCAGCAGTTATCGCGACCGCGGAACCTACGAGCAGTACTTC.